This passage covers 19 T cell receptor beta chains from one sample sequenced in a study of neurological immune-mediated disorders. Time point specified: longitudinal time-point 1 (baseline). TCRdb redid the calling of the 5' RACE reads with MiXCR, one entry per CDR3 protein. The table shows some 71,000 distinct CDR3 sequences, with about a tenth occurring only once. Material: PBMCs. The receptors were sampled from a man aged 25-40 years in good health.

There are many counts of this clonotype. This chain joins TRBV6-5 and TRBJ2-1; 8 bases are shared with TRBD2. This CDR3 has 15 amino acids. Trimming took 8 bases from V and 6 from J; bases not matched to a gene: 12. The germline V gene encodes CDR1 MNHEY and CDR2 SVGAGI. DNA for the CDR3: TGTGCCAGCGGGGGGGAGCGGGAGCGGGGCAATGAGCAGTTCTTC. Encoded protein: CASGGERERGNEQFF.

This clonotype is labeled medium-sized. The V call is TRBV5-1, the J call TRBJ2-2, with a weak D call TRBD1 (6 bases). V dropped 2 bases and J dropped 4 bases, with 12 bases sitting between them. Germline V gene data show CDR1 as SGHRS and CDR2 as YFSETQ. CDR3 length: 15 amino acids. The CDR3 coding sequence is TGCGCCAGCAGCTTAACGCAGGGGCCCACCGGGGAGCTGTTTTTT. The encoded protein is CASSLTQGPTGELFF.

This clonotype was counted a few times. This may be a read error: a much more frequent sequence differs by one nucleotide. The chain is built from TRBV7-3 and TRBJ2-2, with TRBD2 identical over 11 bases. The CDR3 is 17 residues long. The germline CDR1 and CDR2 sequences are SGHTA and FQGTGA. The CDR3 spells CASSPRLAGSNTVELFF. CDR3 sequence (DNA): TGTGCCAGCAGCCCCAGACTAGCGGGATCGAACACCGTGGAGCTGTTTTTT.

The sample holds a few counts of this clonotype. CDR3 loop: CSARVVSILSASTDTQYF. CDR3 DNA: TGCAGTGCTAGAGTAGTTTCGATTCTCAGCGCCAGCACAGATACGCAGTATTTT. The rearrangement links TRBV20-1 to TRBJ2-3; D unresolved. The V gene lost 1 base and the J gene lost 0 bases, with 20 bases spanning the gap. The CDR3 sequence is 18 residues long. The germline CDR1 and CDR2 sequences are DFQATT and SNEGSKA (reference sequence).

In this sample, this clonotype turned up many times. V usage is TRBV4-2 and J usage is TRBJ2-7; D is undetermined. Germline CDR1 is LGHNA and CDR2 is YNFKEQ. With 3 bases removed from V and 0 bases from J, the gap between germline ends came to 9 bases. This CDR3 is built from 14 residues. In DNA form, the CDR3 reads TGTGCCAGCAGCCAGGACGGCAACTCCTACGAGCAGTACTTC. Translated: CASSQDGNSYEQYF.

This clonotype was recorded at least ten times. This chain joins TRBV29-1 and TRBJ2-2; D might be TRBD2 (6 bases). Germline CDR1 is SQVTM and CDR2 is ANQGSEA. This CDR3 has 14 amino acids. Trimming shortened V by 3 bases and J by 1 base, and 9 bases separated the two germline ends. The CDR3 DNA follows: TGCAGCGTTGATCGCGGGGTGAACACCGGGGAGCTGTTTTTT. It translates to CSVDRGVNTGELFF.

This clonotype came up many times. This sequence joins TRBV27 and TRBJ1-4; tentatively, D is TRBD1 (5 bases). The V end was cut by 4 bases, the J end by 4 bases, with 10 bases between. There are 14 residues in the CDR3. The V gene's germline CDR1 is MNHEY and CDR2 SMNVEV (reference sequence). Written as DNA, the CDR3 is TGTGCCAGCAGTTCGGGGCGTAATAATGAAAAACTGTTTTTT. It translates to CASSSGRNNEKLFF.

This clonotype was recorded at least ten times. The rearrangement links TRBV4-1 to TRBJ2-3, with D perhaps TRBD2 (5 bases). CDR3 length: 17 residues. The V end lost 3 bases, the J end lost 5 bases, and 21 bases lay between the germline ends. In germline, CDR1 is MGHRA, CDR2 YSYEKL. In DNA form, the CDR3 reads TGCGCCAGCAGCCATCCAATTAGCCGGGGATCGATAGATACGCAGTATTTT. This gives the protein CASSHPISRGSIDTQYF.

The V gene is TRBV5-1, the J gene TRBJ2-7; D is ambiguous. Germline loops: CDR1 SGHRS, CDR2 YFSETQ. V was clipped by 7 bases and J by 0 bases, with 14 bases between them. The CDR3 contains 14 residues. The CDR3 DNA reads TGCGCCAGCCGCGACCCGGTGAGCTCCTACGAGCAGTACTTC. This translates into CASRDPVSSYEQYF. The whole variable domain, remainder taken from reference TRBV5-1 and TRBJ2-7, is KAGVTQTPRYLIKTRGQQVTLSCSPISGHRSVSWYQQTPGQGLQFLFEYFSETQRNKGNFPGRFSGRQFSNSRSEMNVSTLELGDSALYLCASRDPVSSYEQYFGPGTRLTVT.

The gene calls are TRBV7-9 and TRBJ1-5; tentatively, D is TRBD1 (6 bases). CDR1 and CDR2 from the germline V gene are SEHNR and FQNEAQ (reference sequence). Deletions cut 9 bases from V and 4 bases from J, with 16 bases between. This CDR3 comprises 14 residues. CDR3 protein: CASAAGAPNQPQHF. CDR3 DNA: TGTGCCAGTGCAGCGGGGGCCCCGAATCAGCCCCAGCATTTT.

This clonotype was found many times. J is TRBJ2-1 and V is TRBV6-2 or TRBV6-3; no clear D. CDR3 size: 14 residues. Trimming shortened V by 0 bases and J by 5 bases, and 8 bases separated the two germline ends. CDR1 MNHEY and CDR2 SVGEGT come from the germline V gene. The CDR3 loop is CASSYSRADNEQFF. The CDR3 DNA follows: TGTGCCAGCAGTTACTCTAGGGCTGACAATGAGCAGTTCTTC.

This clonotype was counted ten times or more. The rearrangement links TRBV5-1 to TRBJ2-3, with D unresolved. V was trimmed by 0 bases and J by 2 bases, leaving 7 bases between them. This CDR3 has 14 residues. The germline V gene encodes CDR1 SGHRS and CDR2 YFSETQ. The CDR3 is CASSLAGFTDTQYF. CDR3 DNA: TGCGCCAGCAGCTTGGCCGGGTTCACAGATACGCAGTATTTT.

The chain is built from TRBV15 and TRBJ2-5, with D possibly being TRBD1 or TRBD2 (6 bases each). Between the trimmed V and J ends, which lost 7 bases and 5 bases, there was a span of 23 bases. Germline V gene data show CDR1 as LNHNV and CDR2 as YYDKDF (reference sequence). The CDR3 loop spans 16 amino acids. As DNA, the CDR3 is TGTGCCACCAAGGGAGGCCTGGGTGGGGGCGCGGAGACCCAGTACTTC. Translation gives CATKGGLGGGAETQYF.

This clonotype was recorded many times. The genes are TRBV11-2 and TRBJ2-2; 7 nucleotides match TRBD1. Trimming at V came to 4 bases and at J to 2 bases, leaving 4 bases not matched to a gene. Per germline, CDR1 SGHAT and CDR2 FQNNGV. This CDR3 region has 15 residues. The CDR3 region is CASSYGDRNTGELFF. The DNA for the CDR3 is TGTGCCAGCAGCTACGGGGACAGAAACACCGGGGAGCTGTTTTTT.

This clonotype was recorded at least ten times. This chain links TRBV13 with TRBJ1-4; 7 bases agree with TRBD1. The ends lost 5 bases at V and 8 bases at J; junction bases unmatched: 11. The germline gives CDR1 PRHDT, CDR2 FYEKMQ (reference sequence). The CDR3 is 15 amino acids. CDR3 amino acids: CASSRGQESGEKLFF. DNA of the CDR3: TGTGCCAGCAGCCGCGGACAGGAATCGGGGGAAAAACTGTTTTTT.

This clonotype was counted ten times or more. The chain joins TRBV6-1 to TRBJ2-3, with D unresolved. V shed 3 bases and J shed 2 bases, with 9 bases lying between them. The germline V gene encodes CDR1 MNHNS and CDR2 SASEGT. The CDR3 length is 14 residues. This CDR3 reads CASSDQTVTDTQYF. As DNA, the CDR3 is TGTGCCAGCAGTGACCAAACTGTCACAGATACGCAGTATTTT.

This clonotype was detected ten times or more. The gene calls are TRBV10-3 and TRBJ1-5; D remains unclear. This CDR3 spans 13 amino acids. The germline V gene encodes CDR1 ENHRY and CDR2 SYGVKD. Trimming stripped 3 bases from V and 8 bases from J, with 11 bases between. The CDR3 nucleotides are TGTGCCATCAGTGATGGCCCTTCGGAGCCCCAGCATTTT. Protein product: CAISDGPSEPQHF.

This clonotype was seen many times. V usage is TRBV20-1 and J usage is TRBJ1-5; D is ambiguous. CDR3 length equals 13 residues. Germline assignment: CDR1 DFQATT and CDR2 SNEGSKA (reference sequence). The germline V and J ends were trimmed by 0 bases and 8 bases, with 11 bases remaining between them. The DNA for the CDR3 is TGCAGTGCTAGAGATCGGGAGGGAAAGCCCCAGCATTTT. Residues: CSARDREGKPQHF.

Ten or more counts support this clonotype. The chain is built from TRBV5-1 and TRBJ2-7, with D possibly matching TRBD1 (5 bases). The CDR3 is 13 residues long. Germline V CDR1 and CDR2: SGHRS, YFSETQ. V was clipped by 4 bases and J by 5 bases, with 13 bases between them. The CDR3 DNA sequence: TGCGCCAGCAGCCTACTGACAGCTAACGAGCAGTACTTC. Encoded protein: CASSLLTANEQYF.